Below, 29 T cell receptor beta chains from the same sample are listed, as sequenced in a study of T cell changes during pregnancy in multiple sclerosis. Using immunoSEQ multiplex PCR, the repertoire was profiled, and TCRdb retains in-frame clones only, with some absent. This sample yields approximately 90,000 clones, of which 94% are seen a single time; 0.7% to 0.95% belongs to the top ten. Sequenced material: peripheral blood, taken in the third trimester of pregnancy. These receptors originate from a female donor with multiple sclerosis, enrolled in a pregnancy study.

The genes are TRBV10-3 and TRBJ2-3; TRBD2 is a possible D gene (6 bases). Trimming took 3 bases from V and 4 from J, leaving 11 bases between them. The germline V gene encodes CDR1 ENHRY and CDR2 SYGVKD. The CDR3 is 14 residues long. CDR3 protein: CAISERERPDTQYF. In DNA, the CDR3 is TGTGCCATCAGTGAACGGGAGCGGCCAGATACGCAGTATTTT.

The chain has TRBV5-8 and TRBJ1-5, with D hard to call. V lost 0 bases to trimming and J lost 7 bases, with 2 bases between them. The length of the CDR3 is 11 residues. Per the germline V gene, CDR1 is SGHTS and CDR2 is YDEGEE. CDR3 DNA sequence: TGTGCCAGCAGCTTGGTACAGCCCCAGCATTTT. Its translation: CASSLVQPQHF.

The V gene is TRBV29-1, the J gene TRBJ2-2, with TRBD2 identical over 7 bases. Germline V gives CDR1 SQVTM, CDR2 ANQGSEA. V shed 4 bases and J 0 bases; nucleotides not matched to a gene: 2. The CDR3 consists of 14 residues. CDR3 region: CSVGEGSNTGELFF. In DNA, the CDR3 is TGCAGCGTTGGGGAGGGTTCGAACACCGGGGAGCTGTTTTTT.

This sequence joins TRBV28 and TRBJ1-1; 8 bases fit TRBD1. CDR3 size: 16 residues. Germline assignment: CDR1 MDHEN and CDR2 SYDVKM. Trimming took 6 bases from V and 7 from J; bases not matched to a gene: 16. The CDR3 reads CASRPGTGLLAGEAFF. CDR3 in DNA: TGTGCCAGCAGACCCGGGACAGGCCTTCTCGCGGGTGAAGCTTTCTTT. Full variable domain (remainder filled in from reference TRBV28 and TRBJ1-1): DVKVTQSSRYLVKRTGEKVFLECVQDMDHENMFWYRQDPGLGLRLIYFSYDVKMKEKGDIPEGYSVSREKKERFSLILESASTNQTSMYLCASRPGTGLLAGEAFFGQGTRLTVV.

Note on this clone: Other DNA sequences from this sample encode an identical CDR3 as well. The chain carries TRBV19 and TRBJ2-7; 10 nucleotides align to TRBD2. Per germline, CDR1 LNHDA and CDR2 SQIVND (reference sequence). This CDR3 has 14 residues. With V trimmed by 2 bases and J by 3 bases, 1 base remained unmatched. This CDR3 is CASSISSGSYEQYF. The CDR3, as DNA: TGTGCCAGTAGTATATCTAGCGGGAGCTACGAGCAGTACTTC.

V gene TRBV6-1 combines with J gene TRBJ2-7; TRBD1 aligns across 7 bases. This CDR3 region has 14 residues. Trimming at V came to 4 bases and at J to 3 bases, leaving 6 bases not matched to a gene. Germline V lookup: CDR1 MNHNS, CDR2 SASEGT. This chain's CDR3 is CASSAPGQFYEQYF. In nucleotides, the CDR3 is TGTGCCAGCAGTGCTCCGGGACAGTTCTACGAGCAGTACTTC.

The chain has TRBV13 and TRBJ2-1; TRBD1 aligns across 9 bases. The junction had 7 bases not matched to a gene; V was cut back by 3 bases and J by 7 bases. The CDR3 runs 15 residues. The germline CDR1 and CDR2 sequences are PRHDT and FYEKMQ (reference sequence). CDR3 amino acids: CASSFQQGAVNEQFF. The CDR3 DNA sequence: TGTGCCAGCAGCTTCCAACAGGGGGCGGTTAATGAGCAGTTCTTC.

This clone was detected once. The CDR3 spells CASSLSVLTNTEAFF. As DNA, the CDR3 is TGTGCCAGCAGTTTATCCGTACTCACGAACACTGAAGCTTTCTTT. The chain joins TRBV27 to TRBJ1-1; D is ambiguous. The CDR3 is 15 amino acids. Germline CDR1 MNHEY, CDR2 SMNVEV (reference sequence). Trimming removed 0 bases from V and 1 base from J, with 9 bases in between.

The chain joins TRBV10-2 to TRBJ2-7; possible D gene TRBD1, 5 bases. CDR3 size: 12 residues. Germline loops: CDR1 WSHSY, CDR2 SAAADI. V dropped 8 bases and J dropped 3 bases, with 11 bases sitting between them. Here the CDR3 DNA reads TGCGCCAGCGGGGCTCTTTACTACGAGCAGTACTTC. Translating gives CASGALYYEQYF.

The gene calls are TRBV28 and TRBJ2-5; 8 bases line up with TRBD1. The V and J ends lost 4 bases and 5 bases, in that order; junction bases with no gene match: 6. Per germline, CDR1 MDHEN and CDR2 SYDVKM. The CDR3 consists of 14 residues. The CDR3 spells CASSYDRGAETQYF. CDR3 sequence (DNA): TGTGCCAGCAGTTATGACAGGGGAGCGGAGACCCAGTACTTC.

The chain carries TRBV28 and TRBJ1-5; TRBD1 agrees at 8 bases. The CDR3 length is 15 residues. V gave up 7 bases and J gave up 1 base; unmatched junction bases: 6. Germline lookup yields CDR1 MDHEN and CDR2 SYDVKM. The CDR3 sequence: CASTPGGGSNQPQHF. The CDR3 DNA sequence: TGTGCCAGCACTCCAGGGGGCGGGAGCAATCAGCCCCAGCATTTT.

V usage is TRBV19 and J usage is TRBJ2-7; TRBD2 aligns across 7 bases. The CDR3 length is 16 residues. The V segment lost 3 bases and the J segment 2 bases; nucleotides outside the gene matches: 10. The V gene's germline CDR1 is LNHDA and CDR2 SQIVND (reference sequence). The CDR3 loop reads CASSISGGGRTYEQYF. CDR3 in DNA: TGTGCCAGTAGTATCAGCGGCGGGGGACGGACCTACGAGCAGTACTTC.

CDR3 in amino acids: CASSLMIAGGPSGELFF. CDR3 coding DNA: TGTGCCAGCAGTTTAATGATAGCGGGAGGGCCATCCGGGGAGCTGTTTTTT. This chain connects TRBV27 to TRBJ2-2; 11 nucleotides align to TRBD2. The CDR3 is made up of 17 amino acids. Germline CDR1 is MNHEY and CDR2 is SMNVEV (reference sequence). V was pared by 2 bases and J by 6 bases, with 8 bases of the junction left unmatched.

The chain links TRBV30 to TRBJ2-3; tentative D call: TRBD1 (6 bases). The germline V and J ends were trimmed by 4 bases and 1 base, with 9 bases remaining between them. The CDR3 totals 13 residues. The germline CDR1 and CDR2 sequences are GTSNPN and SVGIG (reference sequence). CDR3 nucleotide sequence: TGTGCCTGGATCGAGGGGGGCACAGATACGCAGTATTTT. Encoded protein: CAWIEGGTDTQYF.

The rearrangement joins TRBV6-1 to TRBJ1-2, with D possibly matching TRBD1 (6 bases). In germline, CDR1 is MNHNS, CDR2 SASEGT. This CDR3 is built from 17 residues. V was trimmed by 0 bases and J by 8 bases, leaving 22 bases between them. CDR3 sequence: CASSEAQGPPGGRGYTF. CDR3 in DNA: TGTGCCAGCAGTGAAGCGCAGGGGCCCCCCGGAGGTAGGGGCTACACCTTC.

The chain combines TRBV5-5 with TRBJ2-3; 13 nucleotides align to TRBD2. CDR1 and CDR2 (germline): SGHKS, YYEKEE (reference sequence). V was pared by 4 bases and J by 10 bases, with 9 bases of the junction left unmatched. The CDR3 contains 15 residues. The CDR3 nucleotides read TGTGCCAGCAGCAGGGGGACTAGCGGGAATGTTGCGCAGTATTTT. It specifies CASSRGTSGNVAQYF.

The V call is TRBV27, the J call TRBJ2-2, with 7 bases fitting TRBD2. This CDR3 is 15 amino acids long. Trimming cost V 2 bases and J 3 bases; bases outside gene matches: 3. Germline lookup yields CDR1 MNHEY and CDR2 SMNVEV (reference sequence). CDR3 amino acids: CASSLAGVYTGELFF. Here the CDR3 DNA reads TGTGCCAGCAGTTTAGCGGGAGTTTACACCGGGGAGCTGTTTTTT.

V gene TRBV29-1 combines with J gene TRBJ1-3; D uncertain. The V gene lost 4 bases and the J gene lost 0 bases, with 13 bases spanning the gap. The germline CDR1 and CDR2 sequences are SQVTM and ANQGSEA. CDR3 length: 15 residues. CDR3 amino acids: CSVAYPGFSGNTIYF. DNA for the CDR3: TGCAGCGTTGCGTACCCAGGATTCTCTGGAAACACCATATATTTT.

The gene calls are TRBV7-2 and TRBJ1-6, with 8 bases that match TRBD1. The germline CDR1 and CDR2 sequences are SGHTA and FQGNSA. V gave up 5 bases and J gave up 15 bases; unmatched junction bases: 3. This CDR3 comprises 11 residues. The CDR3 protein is CASSRTGNLHF. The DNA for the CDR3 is TGTGCCAGCAGCCGGACAGGGAACCTCCACTTT.

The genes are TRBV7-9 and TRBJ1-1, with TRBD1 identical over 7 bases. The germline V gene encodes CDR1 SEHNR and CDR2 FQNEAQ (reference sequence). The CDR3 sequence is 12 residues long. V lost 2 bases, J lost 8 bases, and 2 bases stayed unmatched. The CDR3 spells CASSLPGGEAFF. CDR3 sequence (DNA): TGTGCCAGCAGCTTACCAGGGGGAGAAGCTTTCTTT. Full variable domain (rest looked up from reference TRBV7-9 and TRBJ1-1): DTGVSQNPRHKITKRGQNVTFRCDPISEHNRLYWYRQTLGQGPEFLTYFQNEAQLEKSRLLSDRFSAERPKGSFSTLEIQRTEQGDSAMYLCASSLPGGEAFFGQGTRLTVV.

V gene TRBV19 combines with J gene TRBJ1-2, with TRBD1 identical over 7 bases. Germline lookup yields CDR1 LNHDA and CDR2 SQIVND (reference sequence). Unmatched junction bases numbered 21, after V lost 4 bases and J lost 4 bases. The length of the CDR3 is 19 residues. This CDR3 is CASSTKPGTVTPTPYGYTF. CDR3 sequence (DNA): TGTGCCAGTAGTACAAAGCCCGGGACAGTCACGCCAACGCCCTATGGCTACACCTTC. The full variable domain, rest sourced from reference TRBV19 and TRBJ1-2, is DGGITQSPKYLFRKEGQNVTLSCEQNLNHDAMYWYRQDPGQGLRLIYYSQIVNDFQKGDIAEGYSVSREKKESFPLTVTSAQKNPTAFYLCASSTKPGTVTPTPYGYTFGSGTRLTVV.

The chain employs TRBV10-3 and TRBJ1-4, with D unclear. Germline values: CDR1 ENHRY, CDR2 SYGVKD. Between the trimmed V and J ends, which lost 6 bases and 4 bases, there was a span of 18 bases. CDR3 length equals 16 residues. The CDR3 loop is CAIRGPLDWGNEKLFF. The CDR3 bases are TGTGCCATCAGAGGACCCCTGGACTGGGGTAATGAAAAACTGTTTTTT.

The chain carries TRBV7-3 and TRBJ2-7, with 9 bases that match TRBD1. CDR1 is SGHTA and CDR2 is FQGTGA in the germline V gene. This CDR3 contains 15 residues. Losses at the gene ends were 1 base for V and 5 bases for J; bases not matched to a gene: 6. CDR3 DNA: TGTGCCAGCAGCTTAAAGGGGACAGGGTCCCACGAGCAGTACTTC. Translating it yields CASSLKGTGSHEQYF.

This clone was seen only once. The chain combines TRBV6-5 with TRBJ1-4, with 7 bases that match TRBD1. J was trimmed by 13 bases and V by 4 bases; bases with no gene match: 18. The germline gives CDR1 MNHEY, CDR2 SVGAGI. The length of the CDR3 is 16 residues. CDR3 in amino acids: CASSSIRDREPLRLFF. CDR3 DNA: TGTGCCAGCAGTTCTATCCGGGACAGAGAGCCCTTAAGACTGTTTTTT.

CDR3 in DNA: TGCGCCAGCAGCCAAGCCCAATCGAGTTCTGGGGCCAACGTCCTGACTTTC. Encoded protein: CASSQAQSSSGANVLTF. V usage is TRBV4-3 and J usage is TRBJ2-6; no reliable D call. This CDR3 comprises 17 residues. Germline CDR1 LGHNA, CDR2 YSLEER. V was pared by 1 base and J by 1 base, with 11 bases between.

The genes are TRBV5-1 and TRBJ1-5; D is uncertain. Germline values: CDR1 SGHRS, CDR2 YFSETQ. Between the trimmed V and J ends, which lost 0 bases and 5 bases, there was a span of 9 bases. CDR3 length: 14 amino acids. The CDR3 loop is CASSLGAGDQPQHF. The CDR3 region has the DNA TGCGCCAGCAGCTTGGGGGCAGGCGATCAGCCCCAGCATTTT.

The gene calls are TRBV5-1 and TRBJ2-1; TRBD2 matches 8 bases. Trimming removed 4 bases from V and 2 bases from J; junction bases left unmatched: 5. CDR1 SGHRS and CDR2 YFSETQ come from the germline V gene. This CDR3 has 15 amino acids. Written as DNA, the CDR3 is TGCGCCAGCAGCCTAGAAGCGGGGGCCTACAATGAGCAGTTCTTC. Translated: CASSLEAGAYNEQFF.

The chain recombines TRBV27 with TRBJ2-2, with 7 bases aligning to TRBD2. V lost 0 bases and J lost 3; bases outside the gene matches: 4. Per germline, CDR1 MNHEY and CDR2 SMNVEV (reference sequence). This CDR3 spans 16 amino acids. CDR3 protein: CASSLSVAGHTGELFF. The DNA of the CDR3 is TGTGCCAGCAGTTTATCGGTAGCGGGTCACACCGGGGAGCTGTTTTTT.

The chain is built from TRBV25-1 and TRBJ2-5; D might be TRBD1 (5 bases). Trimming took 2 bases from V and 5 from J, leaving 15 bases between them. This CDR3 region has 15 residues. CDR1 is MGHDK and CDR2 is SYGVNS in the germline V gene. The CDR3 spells CASSEGQGVSETQYF. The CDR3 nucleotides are TGTGCCAGCAGTGAAGGGCAGGGTGTAAGCGAGACCCAGTACTTC.